A single sample gave rise to the 5 T cell receptor beta chains below, sequenced in a study of OX40 agonist ivuxolimab in advanced cancers. This table comes from immunoSEQ multiplex PCR, and its TCRdb copy is limited to in-frame clones, with some not included. In the table there are roughly 89,000 clones, 70% to 90% of which are singletons. Sequenced here: CD4+ or CD8+ T cells sorted from blood, sampled in a trial of the OX40 agonist ivuxolimab. All receptors derive from an adult with an advanced solid tumor such as melanoma, head and neck, liver or kidney cancer.

CDR3 nucleotides: TGCGCCAGCAGCCATGGGCGGAATAATGAGCAGTTCTTC. Amino acids: CASSHGRNNEQFF. The J gene is TRBJ2-1, the V gene TRBV4-1, with D hard to call. Germline CDR1 reads MGHRA; CDR2 reads YSYEKL. CDR3 size: 13 residues. V lost 3 bases, J lost 7 bases, and 10 bases lay in between.

The rearrangement links TRBV10-2 to TRBJ2-1; 7 nucleotides agree with TRBD2. This CDR3 spans 15 amino acids. With 4 bases clipped from V and 4 bases from J, the junction kept 7 bases outside the gene matches. The germline V gene has CDR1 WSHSY and CDR2 SAAADI. In nucleotides, the CDR3 is TGCGCCAGCAGTGGGCTAGCGGCTTTATACAATGAGCAGTTCTTC. Translating gives CASSGLAALYNEQFF.

V and J are TRBV10-3 and TRBJ2-7, with D possibly being TRBD1 or TRBD2 (5 bases each). CDR3 length: 15 residues. The germline gives CDR1 ENHRY, CDR2 SYGVKD. V was cut by 0 bases and J by 6 bases, with 15 bases left in between. This chain's CDR3 is CAISESRSGLAEQYF. CDR3 sequence (DNA): TGTGCCATCAGTGAGTCGAGATCGGGGCTGGCCGAGCAGTACTTC.

This clone was counted once. This sequence joins TRBV11-3 and TRBJ1-1, with 8 bases matching TRBD1. The CDR3 totals 16 residues. J lost 5 bases, V lost 2 bases, and 10 bases had no gene match. Germline V lookup: CDR1 SGHNT, CDR2 YENEEA. The CDR3 here is CASSLRAGGVGTEAFF. CDR3 nucleotides: TGTGCCAGCAGCTTAAGGGCAGGGGGCGTGGGGACTGAAGCTTTCTTT.

This chain's CDR3 is CASSLGGEYSNQPQHF. CDR3 bases: TGTGCCAGCAGCTTAGGGGGCGAGTATAGCAATCAGCCCCAGCATTTT. The chain recombines TRBV7-8 with TRBJ1-5; tentative D call: TRBD1 (5 bases). Germline CDR1 and CDR2: SGHVS and FQNEAQ. V was shortened by 1 base and J by 0 bases, with 10 bases between the two germline ends. This CDR3 comprises 16 residues.